These T cell receptor beta chains were read from a single sample in a study of T cells in Graves' hyperthyroidism and ophthalmopathy. TCRdb reanalysed the multiplex PCR reads using MiXCR and keeps one entry per CDR3 protein. The table has 550,000 to 600,000 distinct CDR3 sequences, about half seen once. The sample taken for sequencing was peripheral blood or thyroid tissue (not recorded which). The source is an adult woman with Graves' disease, either hyperthyroidism or ophthalmopathy (not recorded which). Each CDR3 is given without its conserved first and last residue. A D gene is named only where the DNA matches it firmly. Clone sizes are given selectively: once, few, many, or a class where the clone is expanded.

TRBV29-1	TRBJ2-5	-	few	SVGGVQQTQY
TRBV9	TRBJ1-2	TRBD1	-	ASSADRGSSYGYT
TRBV7-8	TRBJ1-1	TRBD1	-	ASSWQGEAF
TRBV10-3	TRBJ1-5	TRBD1	many	AISESVQGARTQH
TRBV29-1	TRBJ2-2	TRBD2	many	SVSGGTGELF
TRBV2	TRBJ2-7	TRBD2	-	ASLNEGGPYEQY
TRBV15	TRBJ1-2	-	once	ATSRAKGLAGGYT
TRBV11-2	TRBJ1-4	-	many	ASSPVRMNEKLF
TRBV7-9	TRBJ2-5	TRBD2	few	ASSSWSGEGTQY
TRBV4-1	TRBJ2-7	TRBD1	many	ASSQGDSWY
TRBV27	TRBJ2-2	-	many	ASSLKAGTGELF
TRBV25-1	TRBJ2-2	-	many	ASSELGGERTGELF
TRBV7-9	TRBJ2-5	-	-	ASSLMGGQSETQY
TRBV6-6	TRBJ2-7	TRBD2	many	ASSYSRTSGSHEQY
TRBV25-1	TRBJ1-5	-	once	ASSQTPGDNQPQH
TRBV7-9	TRBJ2-5	-	many	ASSLPVEGWSQETQY
TRBV5-4	TRBJ1-4	-	many	ASSSKEKDLDEKLF
TRBV15	TRBJ2-7	TRBD1	-	ASSPGQWNSYEQY
TRBV5-1	TRBJ1-3	TRBD1	-	ASSLGAGQGGNTIY
TRBV10-1	TRBJ1-1	-	-	ASSAGRGALNTEAF
TRBV7-2	TRBJ2-5	-	-	ASSAVPATGRAETQY
TRBV7-2	TRBJ2-6	-	many	ASSLDRVSGANVLT
TRBV5-1	TRBJ2-2	-	-	ASSLTGTPTNTGELF
TRBV2	TRBJ2-1	TRBD2	-	ASRGTSPHEQF
TRBV10-3	TRBJ2-2	TRBD2	-	ASLAGGPIGELF
TRBV4-1	TRBJ2-2	-	-	ASRKIGTKLTGELF